This entry concerns a single T cell receptor beta chain. This entry is derived from a study of Ad26.COV2.S vaccination and SARS-CoV-2 variants. Study information: Intramuscular Ad26.COV2.S at 5x10^10 or 1x10^11 viral particles.

Treatment of the sample: some 20 received Ad26.COV2.S at low or high dose, single or two shots; several received placebo; per-sample allocation not given. Each sample was drawn 63 days after the first injection (of vaccine or placebo). Assay: immunoSEQ multiplex PCR; the TCRdb copy retains only in-frame clones and omits some. Of 300,000 to 500,000 clones in the sample, approximately 86% were seen once. CDR3 length: 14 amino acids. Germline CDR1 and CDR2: KGHSH and LQKENI. V lost 2 bases to trimming and J lost 0 bases, with 7 bases between them. V and J are TRBV18 and TRBJ2-5; D may be TRBD1 (6 bases). This sequence originates from a person aged 18-65 years who received the Ad26.COV2.S COVID-19 vaccine or a placebo. This material consisted of peripheral blood, taken in a trial of Ad26.COV2.S vaccine versus placebo. The CDR3 sequence is CASSPNRDQETQYF. CDR3 sequence (DNA): TGTGCCAGCTCACCAAACAGGGACCAAGAGACCCAGTACTTC.